This T cell receptor (beta chain) was recovered during a study of CD4 T cells in relation to SARS-CoV-2 and coronaviruses. The germline V and J ends were trimmed by 6 bases and 1 base, with 10 bases remaining between them. The length of the CDR3 is 13 residues. CDR1 and CDR2 from the germline V gene are SNHLY and FYNNEI. Before the COVID-19 pandemic, during about 2011-2019, CD4+ T cells were taken from unexposed donors. The cells were cultured for under 13 days before CD4+ T cells were isolated. This table comes from immunoSEQ multiplex PCR, and its TCRdb copy is limited to in-frame clones, with some not included. The data contain approximately 24,000 clones, around 75% of them singletons. Comments on this clone: No antigen is known for it.

This receptor was obtained from a human donor in good health. Material for sequencing was CD4+ T cells from PBMCs, cultured in vitro. The rearrangement joins TRBV2 to TRBJ2-7; no reliable D call. The CDR3 nucleotides are TGTGCCAGCAGGGGCCGGATTTCCTACGAGCAGTACTTC. It translates to CASRGRISYEQYF. Full variable domain (remainder filled in from reference TRBV2 and TRBJ2-7): EPEVTQTPSHQVTQMGQEVILRCVPISNHLYFYWYRQILGQKVEFLVSFYNNEISEKSEIFDDQFSVERPDGSNFTLKIRSTKLEDSAMYFCASRGRISYEQYFGPGTRLTVT.